The present T cell receptor beta chain was sequenced within a study of T cell clonality in common variable immunodeficiency. Reduced serum IgG, IgA and/or IgM plus specific antibody deficiency defined CVID. Both groups were predominantly of Caucasian heritage. A remark on this clone: Its antigen remains unidentified. The read terminates 3 residues before the CDR3 end, so the remaining end is supplied by the germline J gene.

The CDR3 extends over 16 amino acids. Trimming at V came to 5 bases and at J to 0 bases, leaving 10 bases not matched to a gene. Germline CDR1 SGHVS, CDR2 FNYEAQ. Equal genomic DNA amounts from CVID and control samples were sequenced. TCRdb's table, derived via immunoSEQ multiplex PCR, lists solely in-frame clones and lacks some. The data show 16,000 or so clones, with none appearing a single time. General study findings and limits: In common variable immunodeficiency, TCR beta chains reportedly carried fewer deletions and N-nucleotide insertions.

The specimen was peripheral blood mononuclear cells. This TCR was recovered from a human donor with common variable immunodeficiency. V is TRBV7-6 and J is TRBJ2-7; 7 nucleotides line up with TRBD2. CDR3 residues: CASSAHGRGSSYEQYF. CDR3 DNA, as far as it was read: TGTGCCAGCAGCGCCCACGGGCGGGGGAGCTCCTACGAG.